This is a list of T cell receptor beta chains from one sample in a study of blood T cell repertoires in COVID-19. Sequenced by immunoSEQ multiplex PCR; TCRdb stores in-frame clones only, minus some. The sample consists of approximately 160,000 clones, around 80% of them appearing once. The specimen was peripheral blood. The source of these receptors is an elderly woman with acute or convalescent COVID-19. The CDR3 runs from the conserved cysteine through the conserved F or W. Each record gives: clone size, V gene, D gene, J gene, CDR3 protein, CDR3 DNA. A D gene is named only where the DNA matches it firmly. Clone size is given for some rows only: seen once, a few or many times, or a class if the clone is expanded.

size: NA
V: TRBV7-8
D: TRBD1
J: TRBJ2-7
CDR3: CASSLTGNYEQYF
DNA: TGTGCCAGCAGCTTGACAGGGAACTACGAGCAGTACTTC

size: NA
V: TRBV5-4
D: NA
J: TRBJ1-2
CDR3: CASSLAGRNNYGYTF
DNA: TGTGCCAGCAGCTTGGCAGGGCGGAATAACTATGGCTACACCTTC

size: NA
V: TRBV5-1
D: TRBD2
J: TRBJ2-2
CDR3: CASSWTSGRAPGELFF
DNA: TGCGCCAGCAGCTGGACTAGCGGGAGGGCCCCCGGGGAGCTGTTTTTT

size: NA
V: TRBV7-2
D: NA
J: TRBJ1-1
CDR3: CASSSRSGNTEAFF
DNA: TGTGCCAGCAGCTCCCGGAGTGGGAACACTGAAGCTTTCTTT

size: NA
V: TRBV15
D: NA
J: TRBJ2-5
CDR3: CATSRGHGTPGETQYF
DNA: TGTGCCACCAGCAGAGGTCATGGGACTCCCGGGGAGACCCAGTACTTC

size: NA
V: TRBV6-2/TRBV6-3
D: TRBD1
J: TRBJ1-5
CDR3: CASSSDRRQPQHF
DNA: TGTGCCAGCAGTTCGGACAGGCGTCAGCCCCAGCATTTT

size: NA
V: TRBV12-5
D: TRBD1
J: TRBJ2-7
CDR3: CASAVGGRNEQYF
DNA: TGTGCTAGTGCCGTAGGGGGCAGGAACGAGCAGTACTTC

size: few
V: TRBV6-5
D: NA
J: TRBJ1-1
CDR3: CASSTVGVAEAFF
DNA: TGTGCCAGCAGCACCGTAGGGGTGGCTGAAGCTTTCTTT

size: NA
V: TRBV6-2/TRBV6-3
D: TRBD1
J: TRBJ1-5
CDR3: CASSLTQGAQPQHF
DNA: TGTGCCAGCAGTCTCACGCAGGGGGCCCAGCCCCAGCATTTT

size: NA
V: TRBV7-9
D: NA
J: TRBJ1-5
CDR3: CASSPQLGQPQHF
DNA: TGTGCCAGCAGCCCACAGTTGGGTCAGCCCCAGCATTTT

size: once
V: TRBV19
D: NA
J: TRBJ1-5
CDR3: CASTLGGTTRDQPQHF
DNA: TGTGCCAGTACCTTAGGGGGTACGACTCGGGATCAGCCCCAGCATTTT

size: NA
V: TRBV30
D: NA
J: TRBJ1-2
CDR3: CACRGPGGYTF
DNA: TGTGCCTGCAGGGGTCCGGGGGGCTACACCTTC

size: once
V: TRBV5-6
D: TRBD2
J: TRBJ2-1
CDR3: CASSSGTSSEQFF
DNA: TGTGCCAGCAGCTCCGGGACTAGTAGTGAGCAGTTCTTC

size: once
V: TRBV11-2
D: NA
J: TRBJ2-5
CDR3: CASSLGPGETQYF
DNA: TGTGCCAGCAGCTTGGGGCCCGGGGAGACCCAGTACTTC

size: NA
V: TRBV25-1
D: TRBD1
J: TRBJ2-7
CDR3: CASSEYAGTGGYEQYF
DNA: TGTGCCAGCAGTGAATACGCCGGGACAGGGGGGTACGAGCAGTACTTC

size: NA
V: TRBV4-3
D: TRBD2
J: TRBJ2-5
CDR3: CASSQEGLAGGQETQYF
DNA: TGCGCCAGCAGCCAAGAAGGTCTAGCGGGGGGCCAAGAGACCCAGTACTTC

size: few
V: TRBV19
D: NA
J: TRBJ2-2
CDR3: CASSINRAGELFF
DNA: TGTGCCAGTAGTATAAACAGGGCCGGGGAGCTGTTTTTT

size: NA
V: TRBV7-3
D: NA
J: TRBJ1-1
CDR3: CASSLTRDMNTEAFF
DNA: TGTGCCAGCAGCTTAACCAGGGACATGAACACTGAAGCTTTCTTT

size: NA
V: TRBV5-5
D: TRBD2
J: TRBJ2-3
CDR3: CASSLATSGRTDTQYF
DNA: TGTGCCAGCAGCTTAGCAACTAGCGGTCGCACAGATACGCAGTATTTT

size: NA
V: TRBV19
D: TRBD1
J: TRBJ2-7
CDR3: CASSIGPGQGSYEQYF
DNA: TGTGCCAGTAGTATCGGGCCGGGACAGGGGTCCTACGAGCAGTACTTC

size: NA
V: TRBV20-1
D: NA
J: TRBJ2-2
CDR3: CSASLPTTTGELFF
DNA: TGCAGTGCTAGTCTCCCGACTACAACCGGGGAGCTGTTTTTT

size: NA
V: TRBV6-6
D: TRBD1
J: TRBJ2-1
CDR3: CASSHRDRTYNEQFF
DNA: TGTGCCAGCAGTCACCGGGACAGGACCTACAATGAGCAGTTCTTC

size: NA
V: TRBV5-4
D: TRBD2
J: TRBJ2-3
CDR3: CASSLFAGVGSTDTQYF
DNA: TGTGCCAGCAGCTTGTTTGCGGGGGTTGGGAGCACAGATACGCAGTATTTT

size: NA
V: TRBV29-1
D: TRBD1
J: TRBJ1-2
CDR3: CSVEGTGTNYGYTF
DNA: TGCAGCGTTGAGGGGACAGGGACGAACTATGGCTACACCTTC

size: NA
V: TRBV5-4
D: TRBD1
J: TRBJ1-6
CDR3: CASSFGQGLSSYNSPLHF
DNA: TGTGCCAGCAGCTTTGGACAGGGGTTAAGTTCCTATAATTCACCCCTCCACTTT

size: NA
V: TRBV5-1
D: TRBD2
J: TRBJ2-7
CDR3: CASSLETSGRASYEQYF
DNA: TGCGCCAGCAGCTTGGAAACTAGCGGGAGGGCCTCTTACGAGCAGTACTTC

size: NA
V: TRBV7-3
D: NA
J: TRBJ2-5
CDR3: CASSPTYQETQYF
DNA: TGTGCCAGCAGCCCTACCTATCAAGAGACCCAGTACTTC

size: many
V: TRBV2
D: TRBD1
J: TRBJ1-6
CDR3: CASTPGQGNNSPLHF
DNA: TGTGCCAGCACCCCAGGACAGGGGAATAATTCACCCCTCCACTTT

size: NA
V: TRBV13
D: NA
J: TRBJ1-6
CDR3: CASSSSRGNSPLHF
DNA: TGTGCCAGCAGCTCCTCACGGGGGAATTCACCCCTCCACTTT

size: NA
V: TRBV5-1
D: TRBD2
J: TRBJ2-1
CDR3: CASSSGLALYNEQFF
DNA: TGCGCCAGCAGCTCGGGACTAGCGCTCTACAATGAGCAGTTCTTC

size: NA
V: TRBV19
D: NA
J: TRBJ1-1
CDR3: CASSVRINTEAFF
DNA: TGTGCCAGTAGTGTCAGGATAAACACTGAAGCTTTCTTT

size: NA
V: TRBV4-2
D: TRBD2
J: TRBJ2-7
CDR3: CASSQDHASGNYEQYF
DNA: TGTGCCAGCAGCCAAGATCACGCTAGCGGGAACTACGAGCAGTACTTC

size: NA
V: TRBV19
D: TRBD2
J: TRBJ2-3
CDR3: CASSGRTSGAPTDTQYF
DNA: TGTGCCAGTAGTGGACGGACTAGCGGGGCTCCCACAGATACGCAGTATTTT

size: NA
V: TRBV2
D: TRBD2
J: TRBJ2-7
CDR3: CASSRTSESGEQYF
DNA: TGTGCCAGCAGTCGGACTAGCGAATCGGGGGAGCAGTACTTC

size: NA
V: TRBV6-5
D: NA
J: TRBJ1-4
CDR3: CASSYSLVATNEKLFF
DNA: TGTGCCAGCAGTTACTCCCTAGTTGCAACTAATGAAAAACTGTTTTTT

size: once
V: TRBV12-5
D: NA
J: TRBJ2-5
CDR3: CASGFSRTQYF
DNA: TGTGCTAGTGGTTTTTCGAGGACCCAGTACTTC

size: NA
V: TRBV7-2
D: NA
J: TRBJ1-1
CDR3: CASSLVRHLNTEAFF
DNA: TGTGCCAGCAGCTTAGTGCGACACCTGAACACTGAAGCTTTCTTT

size: NA
V: TRBV4-1
D: TRBD2
J: TRBJ2-7
CDR3: CASSLSDSGGNPYEQYF
DNA: TGCGCCAGCAGCCTTTCTGATAGCGGGGGCAACCCCTACGAGCAGTACTTC

size: many
V: TRBV18
D: TRBD1
J: TRBJ2-7
CDR3: CASSPRTGDPTYEQYF
DNA: TGTGCCAGCTCACCGCGGACAGGGGACCCCACCTACGAGCAGTACTTC

size: NA
V: TRBV7-3
D: NA
J: TRBJ2-1
CDR3: CASSLGGISYNEQFF
DNA: TGTGCCAGCAGCTTAGGCGGGATATCCTACAATGAGCAGTTCTTC

size: NA
V: TRBV5-8
D: NA
J: TRBJ1-6
CDR3: CASSLSGALHF
DNA: TGTGCCAGCAGCTTATCCGGAGCCCTCCACTTT

size: NA
V: TRBV6-5
D: TRBD2
J: TRBJ2-1
CDR3: CASLAGVPNNEQFF
DNA: TGTGCCAGCTTAGCGGGAGTTCCCAACAATGAGCAGTTCTTC

size: NA
V: TRBV2
D: TRBD2
J: TRBJ2-7
CDR3: CASRGTRRYEQYF
DNA: TGTGCCAGCAGGGGGACTAGGAGGTACGAGCAGTACTTC

size: NA
V: TRBV28
D: TRBD2
J: TRBJ2-1
CDR3: CASSLRTSLDEQFF
DNA: TGTGCCAGCAGTTTACGGACTAGCCTCGATGAGCAGTTCTTC

size: NA
V: TRBV18
D: TRBD1
J: TRBJ2-1
CDR3: CASSHDRENEQFF
DNA: TGTGCCAGCTCACATGACAGGGAAAATGAGCAGTTCTTC

size: NA
V: TRBV18
D: NA
J: TRBJ2-1
CDR3: CASSRLLGLNNEQFF
DNA: TGTGCCAGCTCACGCCTACTAGGTTTGAACAATGAGCAGTTCTTC

size: once
V: TRBV12-3/TRBV12-4
D: NA
J: TRBJ2-7
CDR3: CASSLVGSYEQYF
DNA: TGTGCCAGCAGTTTAGTCGGTTCCTACGAGCAGTACTTC

size: NA
V: TRBV5-1
D: TRBD1
J: TRBJ2-5
CDR3: CASSPGQGTMETQYF
DNA: TGCGCCAGCAGCCCGGGACAGGGTACGATGGAGACCCAGTACTTC

size: few
V: TRBV19
D: NA
J: TRBJ2-3
CDR3: CASSLLSQGRTDTQYF
DNA: TGTGCCAGTAGTCTGCTCTCACAGGGACGCACAGATACGCAGTATTTT

size: NA
V: TRBV10-3
D: NA
J: TRBJ2-3
CDR3: CATPGGETGVPDTQYF
DNA: TGTGCCACACCTGGGGGGGAGACAGGGGTCCCAGATACGCAGTATTTT

size: NA
V: TRBV7-2
D: TRBD2
J: TRBJ2-7
CDR3: CASSLERGWEQYF
DNA: TGTGCCAGCAGCTTAGAGCGGGGTTGGGAGCAGTACTTC